This T cell receptor beta chain was retrieved from a study of OX40 agonist ivuxolimab in advanced cancers. Clones were read by immunoSEQ multiplex PCR, and TCRdb kept only the in-frame ones, dropping some. The sample includes approximately 130,000 clones, 90% of them seen just once. The V gene end was trimmed by 7 bases and the J gene end by 3 bases; junction bases not matched to a gene: 18. CDR3 length equals 18 residues. The V gene's germline CDR1 is SNHLY and CDR2 FYNNEI. The receptor comes from an adult with an advanced solid tumor such as melanoma, head and neck, liver or kidney cancer. The chain employs TRBV2 and TRBJ2-7; 10 bases agree with TRBD1. The sequences come from CD4+ or CD8+ T cells sorted from blood, collected in a trial of the OX40 agonist ivuxolimab. The CDR3 loop is CASKPGQGLGTSNYEQYF. The CDR3 DNA reads TGTGCCAGCAAACCGGGACAGGGGTTGGGCACGTCAAACTACGAGCAGTACTTC.